This T cell receptor (beta chain) was retrieved from a study of blood T cell repertoires in COVID-19. Overall study: T cells, B-cell-depleted T cells, or PBMCs supplied cDNA or gDNA.

TCRdb keeps only in-frame clones here, not all; method: immunoSEQ multiplex PCR. The table lists 300,000 to 500,000 clones, 88% of them singletons. Individuals aged about 18 to 89 years were recruited from roughly 22 US areas. The germline V gene has CDR1 SGHDT and CDR2 YYEEEE. V lost 3 bases and J lost 4; bases outside the gene matches: 12. The CDR3 length is 17 residues. The specimen sequenced was PBMCs or T cells enriched from blood (not recorded which). The origin of this receptor is a woman aged 25 to 39 with acute COVID-19. The V and J genes are TRBV5-6 and TRBJ2-1; 8 nucleotides agree with TRBD2. The chain's CDR3 is CASSSGPGTSRYNEQFF. CDR3 sequence (DNA): TGTGCCAGCAGCTCTGGTCCCGGGACTAGTCGTTACAATGAGCAGTTCTTC.